These T cell receptor beta chains were read from a single sample in a study of CXCR3-negative and CXCR3-positive naive CD8 T cells. Reanalyzing the 5' RACE reads, TCRdb keeps one entry per CDR3 protein, without DNA. This sample lists about 130,000 distinct CDR3 sequences; its ten largest clones have approximately 0.46%. The sequencing input was naive CXCR3- CD8+ T cells from blood. The receptors were sampled from a human donor in good health. Some clones in this sample may be carry-over from other donors' samples. Each CDR3 is given with its conserved first and last residue. Fields, in order: V gene, J gene, CDR3 protein.

V: TRBV29-1
J: TRBJ2-1
CDR3: CSVSGPGSPIREQFF

V: TRBV20-1
J: TRBJ2-3
CDR3: CSARDYRGQKQYF

V: TRBV5-5
J: TRBJ2-1
CDR3: CASSASSYNEQFF

V: TRBV4-1
J: TRBJ2-3
CDR3: CASSPTGTGNTDTQYF

V: TRBV3-1
J: TRBJ1-4
CDR3: CASSQDQWDRAEKLCF

V: TRBV30
J: TRBJ1-1
CDR3: CAWSVWGGTEAFF

V: TRBV20-1
J: TRBJ1-1
CDR3: CSSSFHMDTEAFF

V: TRBV12-3/TRBV12-4
J: TRBJ2-2
CDR3: CASSPRWGPNTGELFF

V: TRBV5-1
J: TRBJ2-1
CDR3: CASSVEGRQVF

V: TRBV19
J: TRBJ2-3
CDR3: CASRLDREDDTQYF

V: TRBV9
J: TRBJ2-7
CDR3: CASSQGGGLYEQYF

V: TRBV4-3
J: TRBJ1-2
CDR3: CASSQDPGEGYGYTF

V: TRBV5-1
J: TRBJ1-4
CDR3: CASRISTATNEKLFF

V: TRBV29-1
J: TRBJ2-1
CDR3: CSVEEGDRGYNEQFF

V: TRBV29-1
J: TRBJ2-1
CDR3: CSVVSGTYNNEQFF

V: TRBV4-1
J: TRBJ2-7
CDR3: CASSQPGTRSYEQYF

V: TRBV20-1
J: TRBJ2-7
CDR3: CSALPLGGTHPTYEQYF

V: TRBV19
J: TRBJ2-5
CDR3: CASSILFSRRPQETQYF

V: TRBV5-1
J: TRBJ2-7
CDR3: CASSLVSGPEQYF

V: TRBV28
J: TRBJ2-3
CDR3: CAHRDRGTDTQYF

V: TRBV29-1
J: TRBJ2-7
CDR3: CSVEGPGDEQYF

V: TRBV27
J: TRBJ2-6
CDR3: CASSGDSGANVLTF

V: TRBV20-1
J: TRBJ2-7
CDR3: CSASSPDTYEQYF

V: TRBV6-5
J: TRBJ2-7
CDR3: CASSYSMSDRGLIYEQYF

V: TRBV6-5
J: TRBJ2-7
CDR3: CASSPFSASYEQYF

V: TRBV12-3/TRBV12-4
J: TRBJ2-5
CDR3: CASSFAGEAQETQYF

V: TRBV4-1
J: TRBJ1-3
CDR3: CASSPGTGAGNTIYF

V: TRBV5-6
J: TRBJ1-2
CDR3: CASSSRGRFGYGYTF

V: TRBV7-8
J: TRBJ2-5
CDR3: CASTSDREQETQYF

V: TRBV20-1
J: TRBJ2-1
CDR3: CSAREDELAGMYEQFF

V: TRBV12-3/TRBV12-4
J: TRBJ2-7
CDR3: CASSSGLLDEQYF

V: TRBV11-2
J: TRBJ1-4
CDR3: CASSLRTSGMDEKLFF

V: TRBV7-9
J: TRBJ2-7
CDR3: CASSASGTHYEQYF

V: TRBV6-6
J: TRBJ1-4
CDR3: CASSSGDYTNEKLFF

V: TRBV7-3
J: TRBJ2-1
CDR3: CASSSGTSGYNEQFF

V: TRBV4-1
J: TRBJ2-5
CDR3: CASSQVVSLGETQYF

V: TRBV7-8
J: TRBJ2-7
CDR3: CASSASGGMAYEQYF

V: TRBV7-6
J: TRBJ2-1
CDR3: CASSRTSQTYNEQFF

V: TRBV7-3
J: TRBJ1-1
CDR3: CASTIRSRRQERTEAFF

V: TRBV10-3
J: TRBJ2-3
CDR3: CAISESISLKSTDTQYF

V: TRBV5-1
J: TRBJ1-1
CDR3: CASSLGIVDTEAFF

V: TRBV7-3
J: TRBJ2-5
CDR3: CASRGPDQETQYF

V: TRBV7-8
J: TRBJ1-6
CDR3: CATKRTGSYNSPLHF

V: TRBV7-9
J: TRBJ2-7
CDR3: CASSLAPGLLTSYEQYF

V: TRBV29-1
J: TRBJ2-3
CDR3: CSVEGHYSPDTQYF

V: TRBV20-1
J: TRBJ2-1
CDR3: CSASGTGFYNEQFF

V: TRBV27
J: TRBJ2-3
CDR3: CASSSGFGSGGADTQYF

V: TRBV10-3
J: TRBJ2-1
CDR3: CAISESFQEVPYNEQFF